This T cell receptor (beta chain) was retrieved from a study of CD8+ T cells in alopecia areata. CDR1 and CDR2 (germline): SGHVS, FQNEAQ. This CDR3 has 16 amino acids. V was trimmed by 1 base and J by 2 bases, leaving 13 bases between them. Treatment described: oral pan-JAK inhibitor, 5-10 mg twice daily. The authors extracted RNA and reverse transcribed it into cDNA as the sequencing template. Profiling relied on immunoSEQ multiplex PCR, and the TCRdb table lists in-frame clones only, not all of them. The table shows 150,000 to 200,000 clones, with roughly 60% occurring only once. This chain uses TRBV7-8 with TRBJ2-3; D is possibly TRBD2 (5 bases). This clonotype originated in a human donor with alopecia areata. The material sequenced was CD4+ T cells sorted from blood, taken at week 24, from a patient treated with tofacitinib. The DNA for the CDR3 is TGTGCCAGCAGCTTAGGAAGGGAGTGGAACACAGATACGCAGTATTTT. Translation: CASSLGREWNTDTQYF.